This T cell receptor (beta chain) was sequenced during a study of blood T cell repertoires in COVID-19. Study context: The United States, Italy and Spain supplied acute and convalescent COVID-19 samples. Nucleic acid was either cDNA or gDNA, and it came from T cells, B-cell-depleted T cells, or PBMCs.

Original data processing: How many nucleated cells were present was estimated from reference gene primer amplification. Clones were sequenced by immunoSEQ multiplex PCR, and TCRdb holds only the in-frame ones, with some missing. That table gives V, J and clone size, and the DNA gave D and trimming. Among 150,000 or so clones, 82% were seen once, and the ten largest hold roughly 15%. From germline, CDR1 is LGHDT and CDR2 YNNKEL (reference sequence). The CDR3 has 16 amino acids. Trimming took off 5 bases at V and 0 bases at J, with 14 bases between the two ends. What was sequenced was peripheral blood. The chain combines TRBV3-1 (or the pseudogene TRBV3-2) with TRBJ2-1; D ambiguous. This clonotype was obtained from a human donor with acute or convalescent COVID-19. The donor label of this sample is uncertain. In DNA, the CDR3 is TGTGCCAGCAGCATACGTGCCTTGAGCTCCTACAATGAGCAGTTCTTC. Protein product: CASSIRALSSYNEQFF.